This is a list of T cell receptor beta chains from one sample in a study of post-analysis software for immune sequencing data. TCRdb re-derived calls from the PCR reads in MiXCR, one entry per CDR3 protein. The table shows 450,000 to 700,000 distinct CDR3 sequences, with about 40% occurring only once. Material: blood. The receptors come from a girl aged 5 to 17 with multiple sclerosis. Each CDR3 is given with its conserved first and last residue. Each record gives: V gene, J gene, clone size, D gene, CDR3 protein, CDR3 DNA. A D gene is named only where the DNA matches it firmly. Clone size is stated in some rows and not others, as once, few, many or a class when expanded.

TRBV3-1	TRBJ1-4	few	.	CASSQDSGDEKLFF	TGTGCCAGCAGCCAAGATTCGGGAGATGAAAAACTGTTTTTT
TRBV20-1	TRBJ1-1	.	.	CSARDLDRSGAEAFF	TGCAGTGCTAGAGATCTGGACAGAAGTGGAGCTGAAGCTTTCTTT
TRBV25-1	TRBJ1-1	.	.	CASSSPGHLRNTEAFF	TGTGCCAGCAGTTCTCCGGGACACTTACGCAACACTGAAGCTTTCTTT
TRBV12-3/TRBV12-4	TRBJ1-2	.	.	CASRQGLGPGYGYTF	TGTGCCAGCAGACAGGGTCTGGGTCCCGGCTATGGCTACACCTTC
TRBV4-1	TRBJ1-2	few	TRBD1	CASSILSGTGVTGYGYTF	TGCGCCAGCAGCATCCTATCCGGGACAGGGGTTACCGGCTATGGCTACACCTTC
TRBV18	TRBJ1-2	few	.	CASSPPQGGYTYGYTF	TGTGCCAGCTCACCACCTCAAGGGGGGTATACCTATGGCTACACCTTC
TRBV5-1	TRBJ1-2	few	.	CASSSQPGRSPLSYGYTF	TGCGCCAGCAGCTCGCAACCGGGTCGTTCCCCTCTTTCCTATGGCTACACCTTC
TRBV10-1	TRBJ1-5	once	.	CASSLTLNQPQHF	TGCGCCAGCAGCCTTACACTCAATCAGCCCCAGCATTTT
TRBV7-2	TRBJ2-7	once	.	CASSLIEAGYEQYF	TGTGCCAGCAGCTTAATAGAGGCCGGGTACGAGCAGTACTTC
TRBV29-1	TRBJ2-1	.	TRBD2	CSVVFASGNNEQFF	TGCAGCGTTGTTTTCGCTAGCGGGAACAATGAGCAGTTCTTC
TRBV5-1	TRBJ2-2	.	.	CASSFILGTNTGELFF	TGCGCCAGCAGCTTTATACTTGGGACGAACACCGGGGAGCTGTTTTTT
TRBV6-1	TRBJ1-2	.	TRBD1	CASSGQDRWDHYRNYGYTF	TGTGCCAGCAGTGGACAGGACAGGTGGGATCATTACAGAAACTATGGCTACACCTTC
TRBV12-3/TRBV12-4	TRBJ2-4	.	.	CASSPDQGAKNIQYF	TGTGCCAGCAGTCCCGACCAGGGAGCCAAAAACATTCAGTACTTC
TRBV7-8	TRBJ2-5	.	.	CASSLLLGRRQGGVETQYF	TGTGCCAGCAGCTTATTACTGGGTCGTCGCCAAGGCGGAGTGGAGACCCAGTACTTC
TRBV20-1	TRBJ2-7	.	.	CSAPGQTYEQYF	TGCAGTGCCCCCGGACAGACTTACGAGCAGTACTTC
TRBV12-3/TRBV12-4	TRBJ2-5	few	.	CASSRRVGRRGETQYF	TGTGCCAGCAGCCGGCGCGTGGGGCGGAGGGGAGAGACCCAGTACTTC
TRBV10-3	TRBJ2-5	.	.	CAISENKETQYF	TGTGCCATCAGTGAGAACAAGGAGACCCAGTACTTC
TRBV12-3/TRBV12-4	TRBJ2-3	.	TRBD1	CASSARTGRTDTQYF	TGTGCCAGCAGTGCCCGGACAGGGAGAACAGATACGCAGTATTTT
TRBV3-1	TRBJ2-1	once	TRBD1	CASSSGTVREQFF	TGTGCCAGCAGCTCCGGGACAGTCCGGGAGCAGTTCTTC
TRBV20-1	TRBJ2-1	.	.	CSARAQFRARSADNEQFF	TGCAGTGCTAGAGCCCAGTTTCGGGCGAGATCGGCGGACAATGAGCAGTTCTTC
TRBV7-9	TRBJ2-7	few	.	CASSDRGLADEQYF	TGTGCCAGCAGCGACAGGGGACTAGCAGACGAGCAGTACTTC
TRBV7-9	TRBJ2-3	once	TRBD1	CASSSWDRSTDTQYF	TGTGCCAGCAGCTCGTGGGACAGGAGCACAGATACGCAGTATTTT
TRBV5-1	TRBJ2-5	few	.	CASIGPGETQYF	TGCGCCAGCATCGGACCCGGAGAGACCCAGTACTTC
TRBV20-1	TRBJ2-5	.	.	CSASQARTLQETQYF	TGCAGTGCTAGCCAAGCTCGGACTCTTCAAGAGACCCAGTACTTC
TRBV12-3/TRBV12-4	TRBJ2-7	few	.	CASSWDYTYEQYF	TGTGCCAGCAGCTGGGATTACACCTACGAGCAGTACTTC
TRBV9	TRBJ2-3	.	.	CASSAEADTQYF	TGTGCCAGCAGCGCGGAGGCAGATACGCAGTATTTT
TRBV7-2	TRBJ1-1	.	.	CASSPTTGIGTEAFF	TGTGCCAGCAGCCCCACTACAGGGATTGGGACTGAAGCTTTCTTT
TRBV6-4	TRBJ2-1	.	.	CASSDLGTYNEQFF	TGTGCCAGCAGTGACTTGGGGACCTACAATGAGCAGTTCTTC
TRBV7-9	TRBJ2-5	few	.	CASSFNKETQYF	TGTGCCAGCAGCTTTAATAAGGAGACCCAGTACTTC
TRBV20-1	TRBJ1-2	.	TRBD1	CSARETGTGGLQGYGYTF	TGCAGTGCTAGAGAAACGGGGACAGGGGGCCTTCAAGGCTATGGCTACACCTTC
TRBV5-7	TRBJ2-1	few	.	CASSSATRGGSYNEQFF	TGTGCCAGCAGCTCGGCCACCCGAGGGGGGTCCTACAATGAGCAGTTCTTC
TRBV29-1	TRBJ1-1	.	.	CSVSPGVNAEAFF	TGCAGCGTCAGTCCGGGGGTGAACGCTGAAGCTTTCTTT
TRBV6-5	TRBJ2-3	few	TRBD1	CASTLTGADADTQYF	TGTGCCAGCACCTTGACAGGGGCTGACGCAGATACGCAGTATTTT
TRBV7-8	TRBJ1-2	.	.	CASSPRPDDWNGYTF	TGTGCCAGCAGCCCCCGCCCTGACGACTGGAACGGCTACACCTTC
TRBV6-1	TRBJ1-5	few	.	CASSEVGGGDQPQHF	TGTGCCAGCAGTGAAGTGGGAGGGGGAGATCAGCCCCAGCATTTT
TRBV7-9	TRBJ2-4	few	.	CASASVRGIQYF	TGTGCCAGCGCGTCGGTCCGTGGCATTCAGTACTTC
TRBV20-1	TRBJ2-3	.	.	CSARPRLPWGDTQYF	TGCAGTGCTAGACCAAGACTACCGTGGGGGGATACGCAGTATTTT
TRBV2	TRBJ1-1	.	.	CASSQPDGNTEAFF	TGTGCCAGCAGCCAACCGGACGGGAACACTGAAGCTTTCTTT
TRBV10-3	TRBJ1-2	few	.	CAIRGTAGTNDYTF	TGTGCCATCAGGGGAACGGCGGGGACTAATGACTACACCTTC